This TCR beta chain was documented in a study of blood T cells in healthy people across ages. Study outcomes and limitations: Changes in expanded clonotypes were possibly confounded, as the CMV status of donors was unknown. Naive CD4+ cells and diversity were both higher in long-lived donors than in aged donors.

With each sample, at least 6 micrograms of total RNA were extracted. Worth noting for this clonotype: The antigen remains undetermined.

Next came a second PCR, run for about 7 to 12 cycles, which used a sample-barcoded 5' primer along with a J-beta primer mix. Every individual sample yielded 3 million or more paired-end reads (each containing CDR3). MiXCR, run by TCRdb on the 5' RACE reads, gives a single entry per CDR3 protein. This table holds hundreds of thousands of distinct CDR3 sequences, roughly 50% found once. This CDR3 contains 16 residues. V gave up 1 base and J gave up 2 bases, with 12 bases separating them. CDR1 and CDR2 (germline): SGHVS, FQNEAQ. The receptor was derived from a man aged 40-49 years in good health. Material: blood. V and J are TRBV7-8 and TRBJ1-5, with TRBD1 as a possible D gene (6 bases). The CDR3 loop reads CASSLGQGSGNQPQHF. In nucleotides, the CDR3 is TGTGCCAGCAGCTTAGGGCAGGGGTCGGGCAATCAGCCCCAGCATTTT.